The source of this TCR beta chain is a study of T cell changes during pregnancy in multiple sclerosis. The CDR3 extends over 12 amino acids. Trimming left V 4 bases short and J 5 bases short, with 8 bases between. Germline CDR1 is LNHDA and CDR2 is SQIVND (reference sequence). The assay was immunoSEQ multiplex PCR, and TCRdb's table has in-frame clones only and misses some. Of approximately 97,000 clones in the sample, just over 90% were seen once. The origin of this receptor is a female donor in good health, enrolled as a control in a pregnancy study. The chain carries TRBV19 and TRBJ1-1, with D unresolved. Source: peripheral blood, taken in the second trimester of pregnancy. DNA of the CDR3: TGTGCCAGTAGTACCCGGGTGACTGAAGCTTTCTTT. As protein: CASSTRVTEAFF.